The 21 T cell receptor beta chains presented below share a single source sample, sequenced in a study of blood T cells in healthy people across ages. A second PCR, run for roughly 7 to 11 cycles, used a sample-barcoded 5' primer plus a J-beta primer mix. TCRdb reanalysed the 5' RACE reads using MiXCR and keeps one entry per CDR3 protein. The data contain some 370,000 distinct CDR3 sequences, over 45% of them singletons. The specimen sequenced was blood. The source is a man in his 60s in good health.

The count of this clonotype is one. The genes are TRBV4-3 and TRBJ2-1; TRBD2 aligns across 9 bases. The CDR3 has 17 amino acids. The junction had 14 bases not matched to a gene; V was cut back by 3 bases and J by 8 bases. Germline CDR1 and CDR2: LGHNA and YSLEER. CDR3 loop: CASSHSSAGGLGHEQFF. For the CDR3, the DNA is TGCGCCAGCAGCCACAGTTCGGCGGGAGGGCTGGGTCATGAGCAGTTCTTC.

This chain connects TRBV5-5 to TRBJ2-2, with TRBD2 identical over 8 bases. This CDR3 contains 15 residues. Germline-derived CDR1 and CDR2 are SGHKS and YYEKEE (reference sequence). V was clipped by 6 bases and J by 2 bases; unmatched bases: 6. In DNA form, the CDR3 reads TGTGCCAGCAACGGGGGGGCCCGAAACACCGGGGAGCTGTTTTTT. This codes for CASNGGARNTGELFF.

The table lists this clonotype with many counts. This chain uses TRBV6-5 with TRBJ2-1; 8 nucleotides align to TRBD2. CDR3 size: 15 residues. With V trimmed by 5 bases and J by 7 bases, 10 bases remained unmatched. CDR1 is MNHEY, CDR2 SVGAGI, per germline. The CDR3 DNA is TGTGCCAGCAGTGACCGTTGGACTAGCCTGAATGAGCAGTTCTTC. Translation gives CASSDRWTSLNEQFF.

The V call is TRBV6-1, the J call TRBJ2-5; 9 bases match TRBD1. The junction had 7 bases not matched to a gene; V was cut back by 8 bases and J by 6 bases. The CDR3 is made up of 13 amino acids. From germline, CDR1 is MNHNS and CDR2 SASEGT. The CDR3: CASGRDRAKTQYF. The CDR3 nucleotides read TGTGCCAGCGGCCGGGACAGGGCCAAGACCCAGTACTTC.

This clonotype showed up just a few times. The V gene is TRBV10-3, the J gene TRBJ2-3; D is ambiguous. Deletions cut 2 bases from V and 6 bases from J, with 9 bases between. This CDR3 comprises 13 residues. Germline-derived CDR1 and CDR2 are ENHRY and SYGVKD. Here the CDR3 reads CAISERADDTQYF. For the CDR3, the DNA is TGTGCCATCAGTGAGAGGGCCGACGATACGCAGTATTTT.

The V gene is TRBV20-1, the J gene TRBJ1-1, with a possible D match to TRBD1 (5 bases). Deletions cut 2 bases from V and 5 bases from J, with 12 bases between. There are 13 residues in the CDR3. The germline CDR1 and CDR2 sequences are DFQATT and SNEGSKA (reference sequence). DNA of the CDR3: TGCAGTGCTAGATGGGGGGTAGGAACTGAAGCTTTCTTT. Its protein product is CSARWGVGTEAFF.

A word on this clonotype: This sequence may be a read error, since a much larger clone differs from it by one base. The rearrangement uses TRBV14 and TRBJ2-4; TRBD2 agrees at 9 bases. The closer fit of TRBJ2-7 to the DNA end suggests the J call may be wrong. CDR3 length: 15 amino acids. Germline loops: CDR1 SGHDN, CDR2 FVKESK. The CDR3 DNA reads TGTGCCAGCGGCCTCGCGGGAGGGAAAACCTACGAGCAGTACTTC. Protein product: CASGLAGGKTYEQYF.

V is TRBV29-1 and J is TRBJ2-3; D is possibly TRBD2 (5 bases). Germline assignment: CDR1 SQVTM and CDR2 ANQGSEA. The CDR3 contains 14 residues. Trimming cost V 4 bases and J 4 bases, with 15 bases left between them. The CDR3 DNA reads as TGCAGCGTTGGCCGGGGAACCCCCCCAGATACGCAGTATTTT. This codes for CSVGRGTPPDTQYF.

Ten or more counts support this clonotype. In DNA form, the CDR3 reads TGTGCCAGCAGTCTCCCGGGCTCCTCGCGTCCCCGGGCGTTCTTC. Translating it yields CASSLPGSSRPRAFF. This chain joins TRBV12-3 or TRBV12-4 and TRBJ2-1; D not certain. CDR3 length equals 15 residues. V was shortened by 5 bases and J by 15 bases, with 26 bases between the two germline ends.

This clonotype was seen a handful of times. The V and J genes are TRBV2 and TRBJ1-2; unclear D gene. The CDR3 loop spans 14 amino acids. Trimming removed 3 bases at V and 4 bases at J, with 12 bases between. Germline values: CDR1 SNHLY, CDR2 FYNNEI. The CDR3 DNA follows: TGTGCCAGCAGTGAGAACAGAGTCAGCTATGGCTACACCTTC. This sequence encodes CASSENRVSYGYTF.

The rearrangement joins TRBV21-1 to TRBJ2-3; whether TRBD2, the table's D call, matches the DNA was not checked. TRBV21-1 is a pseudogene segment. CDR3 length equals 15 residues. The CDR3 nucleotides are TGTGCCAGCAGCGAGACTAGCGGTAGCACAGATACGCAGTATTTT. It codes for CASSETSGSTDTQYF.

V is TRBV12-3 or TRBV12-4 and J is TRBJ2-1; D gene ambiguous. The CDR3 is 15 amino acids. Deletions cut 6 bases from V and 3 bases from J, with 15 bases between. CDR3 amino acids: CASSPLRPLYNEQFF. CDR3 nucleotide sequence: TGTGCCAGCAGCCCCTTGCGGCCGCTCTACAATGAGCAGTTCTTC.

The chain joins TRBV4-2 to TRBJ2-3; perhaps TRBD1 as D (5 bases). The V end lost 4 bases, the J end lost 3 bases, and 14 bases lay between the germline ends. Germline assignment: CDR1 LGHNA and CDR2 YNFKEQ. The CDR3 consists of 15 residues. The CDR3 DNA follows: TGTGCCAGCAGCCTCAATTCTGCAGGGACAGATACGCAGTATTTT. It encodes CASSLNSAGTDTQYF.

This clonotype was picked up a small number of times. The CDR3 DNA reads TGCGCCAGCAGCTCCAGGGGTCCGGGTCAAGAGACCCAGTACTTC. This translates into CASSSRGPGQETQYF. The V gene is TRBV5-1, the J gene TRBJ2-5; weak D call: TRBD1 (6 bases). The CDR3 totals 15 residues. Looked up from germline, CDR1 is SGHRS and CDR2 is YFSETQ. The ends were cut back, 3 bases at V and 2 bases at J, with 14 bases in the middle.

This clonotype was picked up many times. The chain has TRBV7-9 and TRBJ2-6, with D hard to call. This CDR3 comprises 13 residues. The ends were cut back, 6 bases at V and 7 bases at J, with 10 bases in the middle. CDR1 SEHNR and CDR2 FQNEAQ come from the germline V gene (reference sequence). The CDR3 DNA sequence: TGTGCCAGCAGTTTGACGGAAGCCAACGTCCTGACTTTC. It specifies CASSLTEANVLTF.

This clonotype has more than one count but fewer than ten. The CDR3 sequence: CSAPPPGRRQETQYF. The CDR3 DNA sequence: TGCAGTGCTCCTCCCCCAGGGCGGAGGCAAGAGACCCAGTACTTC. The chain joins TRBV20-1 to TRBJ2-5, with D possibly being TRBD1 or TRBD2 (5 bases each). The germline gives CDR1 DFQATT, CDR2 SNEGSKA (reference sequence). The CDR3 sequence is 15 residues long. V lost 5 bases and J lost 2, with 18 bases in between.

The chain couples TRBV6-2 or TRBV6-3 to TRBJ2-7, with D perhaps being TRBD1 or TRBD2 (5 bases each). The ends were cut back, 5 bases at V and 3 bases at J, with 11 bases in the middle. CDR1 MNHEY and CDR2 SVGEGT come from the germline V gene. This CDR3 region has 13 residues. The chain's CDR3 is CASSKLDSYEQYF. DNA of the CDR3: TGTGCCAGCAGTAAACTAGACAGCTACGAGCAGTACTTC.

The chain links TRBV20-1 to TRBJ1-1; 9 bases fit TRBD1. In germline, CDR1 is DFQATT, CDR2 SNEGSKA (reference sequence). V was clipped by 1 base and J by 1 base; unmatched bases: 1. This CDR3 region has 14 residues. The CDR3 spells CSARGDRANTEAFF. CDR3 coding DNA: TGCAGTGCTAGAGGGGACAGGGCGAACACTGAAGCTTTCTTT.

The chain employs TRBV12-3 or TRBV12-4 and TRBJ1-4, with unresolved D. The CDR3 length is 13 residues. The V and J ends lost 4 bases and 3 bases respectively, with 6 bases between them. CDR3 in amino acids: CASSWTSNEKLFF. The DNA for the CDR3 is TGTGCCAGCAGTTGGACTTCTAATGAAAAACTGTTTTTT.

The V and J genes are TRBV11-3 and TRBJ2-5, with 9 bases matching TRBD2. The CDR3 sequence is 15 residues long. CDR1 is SGHNT, CDR2 YENEEA, per germline. Losses at the gene ends were 1 base for V and 4 bases for J; bases not matched to a gene: 4. CDR3 DNA: TGTGCCAGCAGCTTAGGCGGGGGGGCCGGAGAGACCCAGTACTTC. Translated, it gives CASSLGGGAGETQYF.

The chain joins TRBV20-1 to TRBJ1-2; D is undetermined. Trimming left V 1 base short and J 4 bases short, with 10 bases between. Germline lookup yields CDR1 DFQATT and CDR2 SNEGSKA (reference sequence). The CDR3 is made up of 13 amino acids. Written as DNA, the CDR3 is TGCAGTGCTAGAGTTGGCGGGAGCTATGGCTACACCTTC. It specifies CSARVGGSYGYTF.